The TCR beta chain under discussion was sequenced for a study of T cell repertoires in cytomegalovirus infection. At the level of the study: Both a matching HLA type and CMV infection were indicated by public TCR beta signatures.

Germline lookup yields CDR1 SGHRS and CDR2 YFSETQ. V gave up 0 bases and J gave up 0 bases, with 10 bases separating them. CDR3 length: 16 residues. From the reads, TCRdb called clonotypes with MiXCR, one entry per CDR3 protein. The data contain more than 200,000 distinct CDR3 sequences, roughly 10% of them singletons. In the case of this clonotype: Its antigen is still unknown.

Study conclusions and caveats: Individuals carrying CMV plus the relevant HLA were identified by cumulative frequency of public TCR beta families. CMV-specific TCR beta clonotypes restricted by HLA-C dominated the ex vivo response.

Sequenced sample: PBMCs. The rearrangement joins TRBV5-1 to TRBJ1-3; D might be TRBD1 (5 bases). The TCR comes from a human donor in good health (CMV status not recorded). Some clones in this sample may be carry-over from other donors' samples. The CDR3 reads CASSLGWGPSGNTIYF. In DNA, the CDR3 is TGCGCCAGCAGCTTGGGCTGGGGCCCCTCTGGAAACACCATATATTTT.